Listed here are 19 T cell receptor beta chains from one sample, sequenced in a study of Ad26.COV2.S vaccination and SARS-CoV-2 variants. Sample treatment: roughly 18 received Ad26.COV2.S at low or high dose, single or two shots; roughly 5 received placebo; per-sample allocation not given. All samples were drawn on day 63, counting from the first vaccine or placebo injection. Assay: immunoSEQ multiplex PCR; the TCRdb copy retains only in-frame clones and omits some. The sample consists of about 410,000 clones, 92% of them appearing once. The specimen comprised peripheral blood, sampled in a trial of Ad26.COV2.S vaccine versus placebo. The receptor set was obtained from a person aged 18-65 years who received the Ad26.COV2.S COVID-19 vaccine or a placebo.

The chain carries TRBV28 and TRBJ2-6; no clear D gene. CDR3 length: 15 amino acids. Germline V lookup: CDR1 MDHEN, CDR2 SYDVKM. V was shortened by 0 bases and J by 1 base, with 4 bases between the two germline ends. CDR3 sequence: CASSLWASGANVLTF. The CDR3 DNA sequence: TGTGCCAGCAGTTTATGGGCATCTGGGGCCAACGTCCTGACTTTC.

The V and J genes are TRBV29-1 and TRBJ1-4; weak D call: TRBD1 (6 bases). V shed 4 bases and J shed 8 bases, with 14 bases lying between them. CDR1 and CDR2 from the germline V gene are SQVTM and ANQGSEA. The CDR3 covers 13 residues. CDR3 sequence (DNA): TGCAGCGTTGGGGGGGCCATAGGGGAAAAACTGTTTTTT. Translation gives CSVGGAIGEKLFF.

This CDR3 reads CASSLAALSESNQPQHF. CDR3 DNA sequence: TGTGCCAGCAGCTTGGCGGCCCTTTCAGAGAGCAATCAGCCCCAGCATTTT. This chain joins TRBV5-8 and TRBJ1-5; D gene ambiguous. The CDR3 has 17 residues. V lost 0 bases and J lost 1, with 14 bases in between. Germline V gene sequence: CDR1 SGHTS, CDR2 YDEGEE.

The chain recombines TRBV11-2 with TRBJ1-4; D is possibly TRBD1 (5 bases). Germline CDR1 is SGHAT and CDR2 is FQNNGV. This CDR3 contains 14 residues. The V and J ends lost 1 base and 7 bases respectively, with 10 bases between them. The CDR3, as DNA: TGTGCCAGCAGCTTAGCAGTAAGGGGTGAAAAACTGTTTTTT. Translated, it gives CASSLAVRGEKLFF.

The rearrangement joins TRBV29-1 to TRBJ1-1; the D gene is possibly TRBD1 (5 bases). This CDR3 is 14 amino acids long. V was pared by 3 bases and J by 0 bases, with 11 bases between. Germline assignment: CDR1 SQVTM and CDR2 ANQGSEA. The CDR3 sequence is CSVDSGTLNTEAFF. Written as DNA, the CDR3 is TGCAGCGTTGACTCCGGGACTTTGAACACTGAAGCTTTCTTT.

The V call is TRBV7-6, the J call TRBJ2-7; D tentatively reads TRBD1 or TRBD2 (5 bases each). Trimming cost V 8 bases and J 2 bases, with 19 bases left between them. CDR1 and CDR2 from the germline V gene are SGHVS and FNYEAQ. CDR3 length equals 15 residues. In nucleotides, the CDR3 is TGTGCCAGCCTACCCCACCCTGGGGGAACCTACGAGCAGTACTTC. It yields the protein CASLPHPGGTYEQYF. Together with reference TRBV7-6 and TRBJ2-7, the CDR3 gives the full variable domain: GAGVSQSPRYKVTKRGQDVALRCDPISGHVSLYWYRQALGQGPEFLTYFNYEAQQDKSGLPNDRFSAERPEGSISTLTIQRTEQRDSAMYRCASLPHPGGTYEQYFGPGTRLTVT.

This chain uses TRBV7-6 with TRBJ2-5; 10 bases map to TRBD2. V gave up 3 bases and J gave up 6 bases; unmatched junction bases: 4. This CDR3 has 14 residues. The germline gives CDR1 SGHVS, CDR2 FNYEAQ. The CDR3 DNA sequence: TGTGCCAGCAGCTTTCTAGCGGGAGAGCAGACCCAGTACTTC. It specifies CASSFLAGEQTQYF.

The chain links TRBV28 to TRBJ2-1; 7 bases agree with TRBD2. There are 14 residues in the CDR3. The V gene's germline CDR1 is MDHEN and CDR2 SYDVKM. V shed 0 bases, J shed 9 bases, and the junction held 5 bases outside the gene matches. The CDR3 loop is CASSLWAGEGEQFF. The CDR3 region has the DNA TGTGCCAGCAGTTTATGGGCGGGGGAAGGTGAGCAGTTCTTC.

The rearrangement joins TRBV4-3 to TRBJ2-7; 7 nucleotides match TRBD2. The germline CDR1 and CDR2 sequences are LGHNA and YSLEER. V shed 0 bases, J shed 2 bases, and the junction held 4 bases outside the gene matches. The CDR3 contains 15 residues. CDR3 in amino acids: CASSQEGGRPYEQYF. The CDR3 bases are TGCGCCAGCAGCCAAGAGGGGGGGAGGCCCTACGAGCAGTACTTC.

As DNA, the CDR3 is TGTGCCAGCTCGGTATACAGGGGTTCCACCGGGGAGCTGTTTTTT. Its protein product is CASSVYRGSTGELFF. The genes are TRBV18 and TRBJ2-2; TRBD1 aligns across 7 bases. This CDR3 has 15 amino acids. Germline CDR1 reads KGHSH; CDR2 reads LQKENI. Trimming took 6 bases from V and 4 from J; bases not matched to a gene: 8.

V and J are TRBV28 and TRBJ2-5; weak D call: TRBD1 (5 bases). The CDR3 sequence is 16 residues long. The V gene lost 6 bases and the J gene lost 3 bases, with 20 bases spanning the gap. The germline V gene encodes CDR1 MDHEN and CDR2 SYDVKM. The CDR3 DNA follows: TGTGCCAGCAGCCCCGGACAAGTGGGCCTTAAAGAGACCCAGTACTTC. It yields the protein CASSPGQVGLKETQYF.

J is TRBJ1-5 and V is TRBV7-2; D remains unclear. Trimming took 5 bases from V and 0 from J, leaving 11 bases between them. Germline V gene sequence: CDR1 SGHTA, CDR2 FQGNSA. The CDR3 consists of 15 residues. CDR3: CASSPQVVSNQPQHF. The CDR3 DNA reads as TGTGCCAGCAGCCCGCAGGTTGTTAGCAATCAGCCCCAGCATTTT.

The genes are TRBV7-6 and TRBJ2-1; 8 positions agree with TRBD2. CDR1 SGHVS and CDR2 FNYEAQ come from the germline V gene. The V segment lost 1 base and the J segment 4 bases; nucleotides outside the gene matches: 12. The CDR3 has 18 amino acids. The CDR3, as DNA: TGTGCCAGCAGCTTAGGTCCCGCATTTAGCGGGGCATACAATGAGCAGTTCTTC. Translated, it gives CASSLGPAFSGAYNEQFF.

This clone was seen once. The V call is TRBV18, the J call TRBJ2-7, with D maybe TRBD1 (6 bases). The germline CDR1 and CDR2 sequences are KGHSH and LQKENI. The CDR3 runs 13 residues. Deletions cut 3 bases from V and 7 bases from J, with 13 bases between. CDR3 sequence: CASSPLGATEQYF. The CDR3 DNA sequence: TGTGCCAGCTCACCGTTGGGGGCGACTGAGCAGTACTTC.

The chain couples TRBV18 to TRBJ2-3, with D perhaps matching TRBD2 (6 bases). The CDR3 extends over 15 amino acids. Germline V gives CDR1 KGHSH, CDR2 LQKENI. V lost 3 bases, J lost 2 bases, and 12 bases lay in between. The CDR3 here is CASSPMGLYTDTQYF. CDR3 in DNA: TGTGCCAGCTCACCCATGGGACTCTACACAGATACGCAGTATTTT.

The chain combines TRBV6-5 with TRBJ1-1; weak D call: TRBD1 (6 bases). The CDR3 totals 13 residues. Germline V CDR1 and CDR2: MNHEY, SVGAGI. V lost 8 bases, J lost 0 bases, and 10 bases lay in between. CDR3 nucleotides: TGTGCCAGCTATACAGGGCTGAACACTGAAGCTTTCTTT. Protein: CASYTGLNTEAFF.

The chain is built from TRBV19 and TRBJ2-6; a weak D match, TRBD2 (6 bases). V dropped 7 bases and J dropped 4 bases, with 17 bases sitting between them. CDR1 is LNHDA and CDR2 is SQIVND in the germline V gene (reference sequence). The CDR3 contains 16 residues. The CDR3: CASTEYAGLGANVLTF. CDR3 nucleotide sequence: TGTGCCAGTACCGAGTATGCGGGGCTCGGGGCCAACGTCCTGACTTTC.

This clone was counted only a few times. The chain has TRBV24-1 and TRBJ2-3; maybe TRBD2 (6 bases). Germline CDR1 KGHDR, CDR2 SFDVKD. The CDR3 is 14 amino acids. V was shortened by 3 bases and J by 4 bases, with 10 bases between the two germline ends. CDR3 nucleotides: TGTGCCACCAGTGATGCCACGGGGGCAGATACGCAGTATTTT. This gives the protein CATSDATGADTQYF.

This rearrangement joins TRBV27 to TRBJ2-3, with a weak D call TRBD2 (7 bases). This CDR3 has 16 amino acids. Trimming pared 6 bases from V and 5 bases from J, leaving 21 bases between. CDR1 and CDR2 from the germline V gene are MNHEY and SMNVEV (reference sequence). The CDR3, as DNA: TGTGCCAGCAGCCCGAGGGGGAGGGGAGGGGAAGATACGCAGTATTTT. Its protein product is CASSPRGRGGEDTQYF.